The T cell receptor beta chain under discussion was sequenced for a study of T cells in Graves' hyperthyroidism and ophthalmopathy. Points from the study as a whole: A median 6.5 months before onset, the model predicted ophthalmopathy.

Regions amplified from RNA transcripts were the TCR beta CDR3 regions. RT-PCR in the first round (using the HTBI primer set) targeted the TCR CDR3. TCRdb re-called the multiplex PCR reads through MiXCR, storing one row per CDR3 protein. The sample contains a few hundred thousand distinct CDR3 sequences, around 23% of which appear only once. On this clonotype: The antigen remains undetermined.

V lost 1 base to trimming and J lost 6 bases, with 13 bases between them. This CDR3 contains 13 residues. Per germline, CDR1 DFQATT and CDR2 SNEGSKA (reference sequence). About 10 ml fresh peripheral blood yielded the PBMCs. The J gene is TRBJ2-7, the V gene TRBV20-1; D is undetermined. This TCR derives from a woman between 45 and 65 years old with Graves' hyperthyroidism. The sequenced sample consisted of blood. The CDR3 nucleotides read TGCAGTGCTAGAGCCTCAGCTTCGGCCGAGCAGTACTTC. This gives the protein CSARASASAEQYF.